The rows below give T cell receptor beta chains drawn from one sample of a study of regulatory T cells in long-lasting Graves disease. TCRdb reprocessed the multiplex PCR reads via MiXCR and lists one record per CDR3 protein. The data contain about 290,000 distinct CDR3 sequences, 20% to 25% of them singletons. Specimen: peripheral blood mononuclear cells (PBMCs), collected when the disease was refractory, from a patient treated with antithyroid drugs. These receptors came from a female donor with Graves disease. The CDR3 runs from the conserved cysteine through the conserved F or W. A D gene is named only where the DNA matches it firmly. The listing skips clone size in some rows; elsewhere it reads once, few, many or a size class.

>TRBJ2-5|many|TRBV6-5|NA
CASSYSGRGETQYF
TGTGCCAGCAGTTACTCTGGCCGGGGAGAGACCCAGTACTTC
>TRBJ1-1|few|TRBV3-1|TRBD1
CASSQDRFRRGRPGTEAFF
TGTGCCAGCAGCCAAGATCGGTTCCGAAGGGGGCGCCCCGGCACTGAAGCTTTCTTT
>TRBJ2-5|NA|TRBV5-1|NA
CASSMGPSGETQYF
TGCGCCAGCAGCATGGGCCCTTCGGGGGAGACCCAGTACTTC
>TRBJ2-5|NA|TRBV12-3/TRBV12-4|NA
CASSLFPLQETQYF
TGTGCCAGCAGTTTATTTCCACTTCAAGAGACCCAGTACTTC
>TRBJ1-6|few|TRBV29-1|NA
CSVRVDSENSPLHF
TGCAGCGTCCGGGTGGACAGCGAAAATTCACCCCTCCACTTT
>TRBJ2-7|NA|TRBV10-3|TRBD2
CASDPAGAGLADLYEQYF
TGTGCCTCCGACCCGGCAGGGGCGGGACTAGCGGACCTCTACGAGCAGTACTTC
>TRBJ1-2|many|TRBV12-3/TRBV12-4|TRBD1
CASSYRRQGLYGYTF
TGTGCCAGCAGTTACCGAAGACAGGGGCTCTATGGCTACACCTTC
>TRBJ2-6|NA|TRBV19|NA
CASSMSVSGANVLTF
TGTGCCAGTAGTATGTCGGTTTCCGGGGCCAACGTCCTGACTTTC
>TRBJ1-4|NA|TRBV6-1|NA
CASSSRVGEKLFF
TGTGCCAGCAGTTCCAGGGTTGGCGAAAAACTGTTTTTT
>TRBJ2-3|few|TRBV24-1|TRBD2
CATSDLPSGGADTQYF
TGTGCCACCAGTGATTTGCCTAGCGGAGGCGCAGATACGCAGTATTTT
>TRBJ2-7|many|TRBV7-9|NA
CASSQPTGAGHEQYF
TGTGCCAGCAGCCAGCCTACGGGAGCAGGTCACGAGCAGTACTTC
>TRBJ2-7|many|TRBV6-1|NA
CASSEAGYEQYF
TGTGCCAGCAGTGAAGCGGGCTACGAGCAGTACTTC
>TRBJ1-2|NA|TRBV5-6|NA
CASSLEIGRNYGYTF
TGTGCCAGCAGCTTGGAGATCGGACGGAACTATGGCTACACCTTC
>TRBJ2-5|NA|TRBV29-1|NA
CSVEYEEGIETQYF
TGCAGCGTTGAATATGAAGAGGGTATTGAGACCCAGTACTTC
>TRBJ2-7|many|TRBV12-3/TRBV12-4|TRBD2
CASSPRGLAAARDEQYF
TGTGCCAGCAGTCCGAGGGGACTAGCAGCGGCTAGGGACGAGCAGTACTTC
>TRBJ2-7|many|TRBV28|TRBD2
CASSSPSGAPVHEQYF
TGTGCCAGCAGTTCCCCTAGCGGGGCGCCGGTCCACGAGCAGTACTTC
>TRBJ2-7|NA|TRBV28|NA
CASSLPRGGRGPLDYEQYF
TGTGCCAGCAGTTTGCCCAGAGGGGGTCGAGGGCCTCTAGACTACGAGCAGTACTTC
>TRBJ1-1|NA|TRBV24-1|NA
CATSDFGRGNTEAFF
TGTGCCACCAGTGATTTTGGCAGGGGGAACACTGAAGCTTTCTTT
>TRBJ1-5|few|TRBV19|NA
CASSPTQRQPQHF
TGTGCCAGTAGTCCTACCCAGCGTCAGCCCCAGCATTTT
>TRBJ1-6|NA|TRBV5-4|NA
CASSEIAAPGVPYNSPLHF
TGTGCCAGCAGCGAAATCGCCGCTCCGGGGGTCCCCTATAATTCACCCCTCCACTTT
>TRBJ2-7|many|TRBV12-3/TRBV12-4|NA
CASSKDIEQYF
TGTGCCAGCAGTAAAGACATCGAGCAGTACTTC
>TRBJ2-2|NA|TRBV20-1|TRBD2
CSARSGTSGSAGTGELFF
TGCAGTGCTAGGTCCGGGACTAGCGGGAGTGCGGGGACCGGGGAGCTGTTTTTT
>TRBJ1-5|few|TRBV12-3/TRBV12-4|TRBD1
CASSRTGLSQPQHF
TGTGCCAGCAGTCGGACAGGATTAAGTCAGCCCCAGCATTTT
>TRBJ1-1|many|TRBV19|TRBD1
CASSTWDSMNTEAFF
TGTGCCAGTAGCACCTGGGACAGCATGAACACTGAAGCTTTCTTT
>TRBJ2-4|many|TRBV20-1|TRBD1
CSARIQGVTNIQYF
TGCAGTGCTAGAATACAGGGGGTTACGAACATTCAGTACTTC